Below, 6 T cell receptor beta chains from the same sample are listed, as sequenced in a study of cytomegalovirus exposure and HLA in healthy donors. The PCR made use of 60 Vbeta and 13 Jbeta primers. TCRdb keeps only in-frame clones here, not all; method: immunoSEQ multiplex PCR. The table includes some 150,000 clones, about 75% detected once. The sample taken for sequencing was PBMCs. These receptors came from a man in his forties in good health and CMV-seronegative.

The V and J genes are TRBV6-5 and TRBJ1-1; D remains ambiguous. Trimming left V 5 bases short and J 4 bases short, with 11 bases between. The germline gives CDR1 MNHEY, CDR2 SVGAGI. The CDR3 contains 13 residues. CDR3 in amino acids: CASSESWSTEAFF. In DNA, the CDR3 is TGTGCCAGCAGTGAATCCTGGAGCACTGAAGCTTTCTTT.

The chain is built from TRBV5-1 and TRBJ2-5; 9 nucleotides line up with TRBD2. Germline V CDR1 and CDR2: SGHRS, YFSETQ. The junction had 12 bases not matched to a gene; V was cut back by 4 bases and J by 5 bases. CDR3 size: 16 residues. The CDR3 spells CASSLGGGGAAETQYF. The CDR3 nucleotides read TGCGCCAGCAGCCTGGGAGGCGGGGGGGCCGCGGAGACCCAGTACTTC. Drawing the rest from reference TRBV5-1 and TRBJ2-5, the complete variable domain is KAGVTQTPRYLIKTRGQQVTLSCSPISGHRSVSWYQQTPGQGLQFLFEYFSETQRNKGNFPGRFSGRQFSNSRSEMNVSTLELGDSALYLCASSLGGGGAAETQYFGPGTRLLVL.

The J gene is TRBJ2-7, the V gene TRBV6-6; possible D gene TRBD2, 7 bases. Germline V gives CDR1 MNHNY, CDR2 SVGAGI (reference sequence). V lost 5 bases, J lost 7 bases, and 12 bases lay in between. CDR3 length: 12 amino acids. In DNA, the CDR3 is TGTGCCAGCAGTCGGGGGGCGGGAGAGCAGTACTTC. Residues: CASSRGAGEQYF.

This chain uses TRBV2 with TRBJ1-1; D may be TRBD1 (6 bases). The ends were cut back, 9 bases at V and 1 base at J, with 12 bases in the middle. CDR3 size: 13 residues. Germline loops: CDR1 SNHLY, CDR2 FYNNEI. The CDR3 bases are TGTGCCAGAGGGGGGGAGGCGAACACTGAAGCTTTCTTT. Protein product: CARGGEANTEAFF.

This clone was counted between two and nine times. This chain connects TRBV7-9 to TRBJ2-3, with a weak D call TRBD2 (7 bases). CDR1 and CDR2 (germline): SEHNR, FQNEAQ (reference sequence). V was trimmed by 2 bases and J by 5 bases, leaving 11 bases between them. This CDR3 has 14 residues. The CDR3: CASSLSGEGDTQYF. CDR3 coding DNA: TGTGCCAGCAGCTTATCAGGGGAGGGAGATACGCAGTATTTT.

The chain is built from TRBV5-1 and TRBJ1-1; D perhaps matches TRBD1 (6 bases). The CDR3 is 14 residues long. Trimming took off 7 bases at V and 1 base at J, with 14 bases between the two ends. In germline, CDR1 is SGHRS, CDR2 YFSETQ. CDR3 nucleotide sequence: TGCGCCAGCCGATTGGGCAGGGGGAACACTGAAGCTTTCTTT. Translating gives CASRLGRGNTEAFF.